This T cell receptor (beta chain) comes out of a study of blood T cell repertoires in COVID-19. Study-wide context: Collection of acute and convalescent COVID-19 samples took place in the United States, Italy and Spain.

Germline V gene data show CDR1 as SGHTA and CDR2 as FQGNSA. The V segment lost 1 base and the J segment 0 bases; nucleotides outside the gene matches: 6. The CDR3 totals 17 residues. As handled by the study authors: Amplified reference gene primers provided the basis for estimating nucleated cell counts. Method: immunoSEQ multiplex PCR; TCRdb's copy keeps in-frame clones and lacks some. V, J and clone size were drawn from that table, and D and trimming were deduced from the DNA. This sample has more than 200,000 clones, with about 88% found just once. What was sequenced was peripheral blood. The chain joins TRBV7-2 to TRBJ2-4; TRBD2 matches 7 bases. The clonotype originates from a middle-aged woman who had recovered from COVID-19. The CDR3 DNA reads as TGTGCCAGCAGCTTAGTTACGGGGACTATAGCCAAAAACATTCAGTACTTC. This sequence encodes CASSLVTGTIAKNIQYF.